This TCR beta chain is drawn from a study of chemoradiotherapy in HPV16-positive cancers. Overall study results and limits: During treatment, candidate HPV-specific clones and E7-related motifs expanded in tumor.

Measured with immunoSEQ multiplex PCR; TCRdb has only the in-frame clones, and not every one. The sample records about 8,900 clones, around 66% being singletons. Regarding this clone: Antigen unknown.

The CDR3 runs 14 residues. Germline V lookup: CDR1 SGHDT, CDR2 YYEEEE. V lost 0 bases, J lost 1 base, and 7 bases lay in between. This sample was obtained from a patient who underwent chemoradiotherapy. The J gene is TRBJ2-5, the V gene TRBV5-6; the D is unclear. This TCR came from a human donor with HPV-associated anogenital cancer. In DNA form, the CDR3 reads TGTGCCAGCAGCTTGGTGGCAGTCCAAGAGACCCAGTACTTC. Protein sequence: CASSLVAVQETQYF.